These T cell receptor beta chains were read from a single sample in a study of shared clonotypes between healthy human individuals. Using immunoSEQ multiplex PCR, the repertoire was profiled, and TCRdb retains in-frame clones only, with some absent. This sample has roughly 2.5 million clones, with approximately 90% found just once. Sequencing was performed on naive CD4+ T cells sorted from blood. Receptor source: a man aged 18 to 29 in good health. The CDR3 runs from the conserved cysteine through the conserved F or W. Each record gives: J gene, V gene, D gene, clone size, CDR3 DNA, CDR3 protein. A D gene is named only where the DNA matches it firmly. Clone size appears in some rows only: once, few, many, or a class for an expanded clone.

TRBJ1-4 TRBV4-1 . . TGCGCCAGCAGCCAGGGGGGTTTTGGAACAACTAATGAAAAACTGTTTTTT CASSQGGFGTTNEKLFF
TRBJ2-5 TRBV30 . once TGTGCCTGGAACCAGGGCCAAGAGACCCAGTACTTC CAWNQGQETQYF
TRBJ2-3 TRBV11-2 . . TGTGCCAGCAGCTTAGACGGTGGGGCCACAGATACGCAGTATTTT CASSLDGGATDTQYF
TRBJ2-4 TRBV2 . . TGTGCCAGCAGTGAAGCAAGGGACCAGTACTTC CASSEARDQYF
TRBJ2-7 TRBV5-1 TRBD2 . TGCGCCAGCAGCTTGGTAGCGGGAGGGTACGAGCAGTACTTC CASSLVAGGYEQYF
TRBJ1-2 TRBV5-1 TRBD1 . TGCGCCAGCAGCTTGACAGGGGTAGCTAACTATGGCTACACCTTC CASSLTGVANYGYTF
TRBJ1-1 TRBV30 . few TGTGCCTGGAGTGTGGTGAACACTGAAGCTTTCTTT CAWSVVNTEAFF
TRBJ2-7 TRBV6-5 TRBD2 . TGTGCCAGCAGTTCGCCAGTAGCGGGGGGGACCTACGAGCAGTACTTC CASSSPVAGGTYEQYF
TRBJ2-3 TRBV7-9 . . TGTGCCAGCAGCTCCTTGAGGCCGGGCGGCACAGATACGCAGTATTTT CASSSLRPGGTDTQYF
TRBJ1-1 TRBV19 . . TGTGCCACCCGAGGGGTAATGAACACTGAAGCTTTCTTT CATRGVMNTEAFF
TRBJ2-1 TRBV6-5 . . TGTGCCAGCTCAGACTTCCTTTACAATGAGCAGTTCTTC CASSDFLYNEQFF
TRBJ2-3 TRBV5-4 TRBD2 . TGTGCCATCCCCGGCCGGACTAGCGGTCCAGATACGCAGTATTTT CAIPGRTSGPDTQYF
TRBJ1-5 TRBV9 . . TGTGCCAGCAGCCCAGGGGTTTTCCAGCCCCAGCATTTT CASSPGVFQPQHF
TRBJ1-2 TRBV9 . . TGTGCCAGCAGCGTAGCTTCCCTAGCTAACTATGGCTACACCTTC CASSVASLANYGYTF
TRBJ1-6 TRBV19 . . TGTGCCAGTAGTATCGAAGGAAGGGTCGGATCACCCCTCCACTTT CASSIEGRVGSPLHF
TRBJ2-7 TRBV29-1 . . TGCAGCGTTGATTTTAGGGGCGACTACGAGCAGTACTTC CSVDFRGDYEQYF
TRBJ1-2 TRBV9 . . TGTGCCAGCAGTCCAGAACCTGCGTCGTTAGGCTACACCTTC CASSPEPASLGYTF
TRBJ2-5 TRBV25-1 TRBD2 . TGTGCCAGCAGTGAATCACTAGCGGGAGAGACCCAGTACTTC CASSESLAGETQYF
TRBJ2-3 TRBV5-1 TRBD2 . TGCGCCAGCAGCTTGAGGAGCGGGGGGCGTAGCACAGATACGCAGTATTTT CASSLRSGGRSTDTQYF
TRBJ1-5 TRBV2 TRBD1 . TGTGCCAGCAGTGAGACAGGGTTCAATCAGCCCCAGCATTTT CASSETGFNQPQHF
TRBJ1-6 TRBV5-1 . . TGCGCCAGCAGCTTGTCGGACAGAAATAATTCACCCCTCCACTTT CASSLSDRNNSPLHF
TRBJ2-3 TRBV4-1 . . TGCGCCAGCAGCCACGGAGTGACAGATACGCAGTATTTT CASSHGVTDTQYF
TRBJ2-3 TRBV14 . . TGTGCCAGCAGCCCCCGGGATTTCTTTAGCACAGATACGCAGTATTTT CASSPRDFFSTDTQYF
TRBJ2-5 TRBV5-1 . . TGCGCCAGCAGCTTGGTAGGGGTTGGAGAGACCCAGTACTTC CASSLVGVGETQYF
TRBJ1-3 TRBV6-1 . . TGTGCCAGCAGTGGAGTGTCCAGAAACACCATATATTTT CASSGVSRNTIYF
TRBJ2-7 TRBV19 . . TGTGCCAGTAGTATCGCCGGGGGCCCCTCCTACGAGCAGTACTTC CASSIAGGPSYEQYF
TRBJ1-1 TRBV10-3 . . TGTGCCATCTCTCGAATGCCGGGGAACACTGAAGCTTTCTTT CAISRMPGNTEAFF
TRBJ2-6 TRBV14 TRBD1 . TGTGCCAGCAGCCCGGACAGGGGCTCTGTTTCTGGGGCCAACGTCCTGACTTTC CASSPDRGSVSGANVLTF
TRBJ2-7 TRBV25-1 TRBD2 . TGTGCCAGCAGTGAAACGGGACTAGTGTCTTACGAGCAGTACTTC CASSETGLVSYEQYF
TRBJ1-6 TRBV6-5 . . TGTGCCAGCAGCAGGACACCTACCTCACCCCTCCACTTT CASSRTPTSPLHF
TRBJ1-1 TRBV18 . . TGTGCCAGCTCATGGACAGTTTCTAACACTGAAGCTTTCTTT CASSWTVSNTEAFF
TRBJ2-7 TRBV5-4 . . TGTGCCAGCAGCTTGTTTCATGGACCAGGAATCTCCTACGAGCAGTACTTC CASSLFHGPGISYEQYF
TRBJ2-5 TRBV6-5 . . TGTGCCAGCAGGACCGGGCCCCCGACCCAGTACTTC CASRTGPPTQYF
TRBJ1-5 TRBV19 . . TGTGCCAGTAGTATGTTACCGGGCAATCAGCCCCAGCATTTT CASSMLPGNQPQHF
TRBJ1-4 TRBV7-2 TRBD1 . TGTGCCAGCAGCTATGACAGGGCGGGTGAAAAACTGTTTTTT CASSYDRAGEKLFF
TRBJ1-5 TRBV28 . . TGTGCCAGCAGTTTGGAACAAATTAATCAGCCCCAGCATTTT CASSLEQINQPQHF
TRBJ2-3 TRBV4-1 TRBD2 . TGCGCCAGCAGCCACCTCGGACTAGCGGGAGGTATAGATACGCAGTATTTT CASSHLGLAGGIDTQYF
TRBJ2-6 TRBV6-1 TRBD1 . TGTGCCAGCAGTGAGCCACCCGGGACAGGGATCTCTGGGGCCAACGTCCTGACTTTC CASSEPPGTGISGANVLTF
TRBJ2-1 TRBV13 . . TGTGCCAGCAGCCGTCCGGGTGGTAGCGCCTACAATGAGCAGTTCTTC CASSRPGGSAYNEQFF
TRBJ2-7 TRBV2 TRBD2 . TGTGCCAGCAGGGTAACGGGAGGCCCCTACGAGCAGTACTTC CASRVTGGPYEQYF
TRBJ2-3 TRBV7-3 TRBD2 . TGTGCCAGCAGCGAAGGGACTATGAATACAGATACGCAGTATTTT CASSEGTMNTDTQYF
TRBJ2-4 TRBV6-1 TRBD1 . TGTGCCAGCAGGGGCGGAGGGACAGGGATCTACATTCAGTACTTC CASRGGGTGIYIQYF
TRBJ1-4 TRBV29-1 . . TGCAGCGTTGAAAAGGAAAATGAAAAACTGTTTTTT CSVEKENEKLFF